The 10 T cell receptor beta chains in this list originate from one sample, sequenced in a study of T-cell reconstitution after alpha-beta-depleted transplantation in children. Preparing the TCRbeta library involved the use of unique molecular identifiers. TCRdb re-derived calls from the PCR reads in MiXCR, one entry per CDR3 protein. The sample contains about 540,000 distinct CDR3 sequences, around 18% of which appear only once. Sequenced here: PBMCs from the stem cell graft donor, sampled from the stem cell graft. All receptors come from a human donor who donated a stem cell graft to a child with acute lymphoblastic leukemia.

CDR3 nucleotides: TGTGCCAGCAGCCCCCGGGTCCACTCATACGAGCAGTACTTC. Translation: CASSPRVHSYEQYF. This chain connects TRBV7-9 to TRBJ2-7; D remains unclear. Trimming shortened V by 5 bases and J by 4 bases, and 15 bases separated the two germline ends. CDR1 is SEHNR and CDR2 is FQNEAQ in the germline V gene (reference sequence). The CDR3 is 14 amino acids.

The table lists this clonotype with a few counts. This chain joins TRBV10-3 and TRBJ2-7; D is ambiguous. The CDR3 covers 11 residues. Trimming left V 7 bases short and J 3 bases short, with 7 bases between. In germline, CDR1 is ENHRY, CDR2 SYGVKD. The CDR3 reads CAIKKLYEQYF. In DNA form, the CDR3 reads TGTGCCATCAAAAAGCTCTACGAGCAGTACTTC.

This clonotype has just a few counts. The chain combines TRBV4-1 with TRBJ2-7; perhaps TRBD1 as D (5 bases). V shed 5 bases and J shed 2 bases, with 16 bases lying between them. The CDR3 runs 15 residues. In germline, CDR1 is MGHRA, CDR2 YSYEKL. Here the CDR3 DNA reads TGCGCCAGCAGCAGTGAGGTGGGGCCTACCTACGAGCAGTACTTC. Protein: CASSSEVGPTYEQYF.

This clonotype occurred a few times. This chain uses TRBV9 with TRBJ2-1; D may correspond to TRBD1 or TRBD2 (6 bases each). V was cut by 0 bases and J by 4 bases, with 20 bases left in between. This CDR3 comprises 18 residues. The germline gives CDR1 SGDLS, CDR2 YYNGEE. The CDR3 DNA is TGTGCCAGCAGCGTAGGCCTAGCGCTGGGGGCGTTTTACAATGAGCAGTTCTTC. It yields the protein CASSVGLALGAFYNEQFF. The variable domain in full, with the rest retrieved from reference TRBV9 and TRBJ2-1, is DSGVTQTPKHLITATGQRVTLRCSPRSGDLSVYWYQQSLDQGLQFLIQYYNGEERAKGNILERFSAQQFPDLHSELNLSSLELGDSALYFCASSVGLALGAFYNEQFFGPGTRLTVL.

The table lists this clonotype with a few counts. V gene TRBV3-1 combines with J gene TRBJ2-7, with no clear D. This CDR3 spans 15 amino acids. Germline V CDR1 and CDR2: LGHDT, YNNKEL (reference sequence). The ends were cut back, 6 bases at V and 6 bases at J, with 21 bases in the middle. CDR3 sequence reads: CASSWKGSGETEQYF. The DNA of the CDR3 is TGTGCCAGCAGTTGGAAGGGTTCGGGTGAGACCGAGCAGTACTTC.

The genes are TRBV15 and TRBJ1-1; TRBD1 is a possible D gene (6 bases). This CDR3 is built from 15 residues. V gave up 2 bases and J gave up 3 bases, with 13 bases separating them. Germline V gives CDR1 LNHNV, CDR2 YYDKDF (reference sequence). CDR3: CATSRTRGGDTEAFF. CDR3 in DNA: TGTGCCACCAGCAGAACCCGAGGGGGGGACACTGAAGCTTTCTTT.

The chain has TRBV6-2 or TRBV6-3 and TRBJ1-1; D unresolved. This CDR3 comprises 15 residues. The V and J ends lost 2 bases and 6 bases respectively, with 16 bases between them. From germline, CDR1 is MNHEY and CDR2 SVGEGT. CDR3 amino acids: CASSYGRTNRPEAFF. The CDR3 region has the DNA TGTGCCAGCAGTTACGGACGGACGAACCGACCTGAAGCTTTCTTT.

The chain links TRBV12-3 or TRBV12-4 to TRBJ2-7; no firm D call. The V gene lost 5 bases and the J gene lost 3 bases, with 8 bases spanning the gap. The CDR3 spans 12 residues. The chain's CDR3 is CASSPVYYEQYF. The DNA for the CDR3 is TGTGCCAGCAGTCCGGTTTACTACGAGCAGTACTTC.

The chain uses TRBV12-3 or TRBV12-4 and TRBJ1-2, with TRBD1 identical over 9 bases. V dropped 4 bases and J dropped 6; count of bases not matched to a gene: 6. The CDR3 is 14 residues long. The CDR3 protein is CASSSMDRGHGYTF. In DNA form, the CDR3 reads TGTGCCAGCAGTTCCATGGACAGGGGCCATGGCTACACCTTC.

V and J are TRBV15 and TRBJ2-7, with a possible D match to TRBD1 (5 bases). Germline values: CDR1 LNHNV, CDR2 YYDKDF (reference sequence). This CDR3 contains 14 residues. The ends were cut back, 0 bases at V and 4 bases at J, with 10 bases in the middle. The CDR3 sequence: CATSRDPGKYEQYF. CDR3 DNA: TGTGCCACCAGCAGAGATCCAGGGAAATACGAGCAGTACTTC.